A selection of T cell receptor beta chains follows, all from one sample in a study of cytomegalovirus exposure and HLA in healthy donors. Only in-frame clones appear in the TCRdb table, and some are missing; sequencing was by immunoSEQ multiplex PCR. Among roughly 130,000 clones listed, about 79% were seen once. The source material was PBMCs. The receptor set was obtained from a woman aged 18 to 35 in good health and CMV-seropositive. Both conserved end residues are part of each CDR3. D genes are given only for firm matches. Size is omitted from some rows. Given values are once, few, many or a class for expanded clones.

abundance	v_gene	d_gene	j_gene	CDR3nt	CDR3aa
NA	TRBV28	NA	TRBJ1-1	TGTGCCAGCACCCGACAGGTGAACACTGAAGCTTTCTTT	CASTRQVNTEAFF
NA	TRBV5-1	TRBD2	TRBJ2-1	TGCGCCAGCAGCATGGTACTAGCGAATGAGCAGTTCTTC	CASSMVLANEQFF
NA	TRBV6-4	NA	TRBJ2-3	TGTGCCAGCAGTGACATAAGGGGAGATACGCAGTATTTT	CASSDIRGDTQYF
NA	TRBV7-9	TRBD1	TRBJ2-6	TGTGCCAGCAGCCCCCGGACAGGCTCCCTCTCTGGGGCCAACGTCCTGACTTTC	CASSPRTGSLSGANVLTF
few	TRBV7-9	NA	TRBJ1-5	TGTTCCAGCAGCTCACCAGTTCAGCCCCAGCATTTT	CSSSSPVQPQHF
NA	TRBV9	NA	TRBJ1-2	TGTGCCAGCAGCTTGACAATTACCCGACGCGGCTACACCTTC	CASSLTITRRGYTF
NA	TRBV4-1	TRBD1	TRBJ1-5	TGCGCCAGCAGCCAAGAAGGTCAGGGGGCCCTCCAGCCCCAGCATTTT	CASSQEGQGALQPQHF
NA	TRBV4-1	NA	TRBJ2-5	TGCGCCAGCAGCCAAGATCAGGGCTCCCAAGAGACCCAGTACTTC	CASSQDQGSQETQYF
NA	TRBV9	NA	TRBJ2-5	TGTGCCAGCAGCCCAGCTCCGGGAGAGACCCAGTACTTC	CASSPAPGETQYF
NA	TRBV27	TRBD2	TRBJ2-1	TGTGCCAGCAGTTTAAGCGGGGGGACCTACAATGAGCAGTTCTTC	CASSLSGGTYNEQFF
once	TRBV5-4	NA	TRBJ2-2	TGTGCCAGCAGCTTGGGGGGGGAAACCGGGGAGCTGTTTTTT	CASSLGGETGELFF
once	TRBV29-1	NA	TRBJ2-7	TGCAGCGGCCGACTAGAAAGCTCCTACGAGCAGTACTTC	CSGRLESSYEQYF
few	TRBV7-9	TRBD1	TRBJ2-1	TGTGCCAGCAGCTTACCTAGGACAGGGGGTGCGGGTGAGCAGTTCTTC	CASSLPRTGGAGEQFF
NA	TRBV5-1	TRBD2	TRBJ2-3	TGCGCCAGCAGCCTCGGACTAGCGGTAGATACGCAGTATTTT	CASSLGLAVDTQYF
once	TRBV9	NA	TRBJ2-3	TGTGCCAGCAGCTCTCAACCGGGACTCCCGGGAGATACGCAGTATTTT	CASSSQPGLPGDTQYF
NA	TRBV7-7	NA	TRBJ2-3	TGTGCTAGCAGCTCCTCGGGGGTAGGGGATACGCAGTATTTT	CASSSSGVGDTQYF
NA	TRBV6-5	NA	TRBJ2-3	TGTGCCAGCGGCCGGGGTCCCACAGATACGCAGTATTTT	CASGRGPTDTQYF
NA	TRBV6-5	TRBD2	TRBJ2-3	TGTGCCAGCAGATTAATAGCGGGGGGCACAGATACGCAGTATTTT	CASRLIAGGTDTQYF
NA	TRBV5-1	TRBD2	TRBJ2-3	TGCGCCAGCAATTCCCAAGCGGGGGGGCTGACGCAGTATTTT	CASNSQAGGLTQYF
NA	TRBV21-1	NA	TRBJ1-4	TGTGCCAGCAGCAAACGGGGGACCCGGACGGGACCTAATGAAAAACTGTTTTTT	CASSKRGTRTGPNEKLFF
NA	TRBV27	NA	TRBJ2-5	TGTGCCAGCAGTTTATCACAGCCGGGGGAGACCCAGTACTTC	CASSLSQPGETQYF
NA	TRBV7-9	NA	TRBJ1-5	TGTGCCAGCAGCTTAGAGTGGGGAGTGGGCCAGCCCCAGCATTTT	CASSLEWGVGQPQHF
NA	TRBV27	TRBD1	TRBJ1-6	TGTGCCAGCAGGGAGGACAGGGTCAAGAATTCACCCCTCCACTTT	CASREDRVKNSPLHF
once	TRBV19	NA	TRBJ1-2	TGTGCCACCTCGAACAGGGCTGGCTACACCTTC	CATSNRAGYTF
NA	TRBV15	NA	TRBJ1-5	TGTGCCACCAGCAGAGATAGACAGTATAGCAATCAGCCCCAGCATTTT	CATSRDRQYSNQPQHF
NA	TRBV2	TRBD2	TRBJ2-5	TGTGCCAGCAGCCCTGGGGGGGGAATGGAGACCCAGTACTTC	CASSPGGGMETQYF
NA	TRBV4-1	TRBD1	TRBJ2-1	TGCGCCAGCAGCGCTCCGGGACAGGGCAATGAGCAGTTCTTC	CASSAPGQGNEQFF
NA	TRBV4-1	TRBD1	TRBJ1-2	TGCGCCAGCAGCCAGCGCCTGCGGGACAGCTCTAACTATGGCTACACCTTC	CASSQRLRDSSNYGYTF
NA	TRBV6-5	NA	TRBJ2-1	TGTGCCAGCAGTCCTACAGGTTCTACCTACAATGAGCAGTTCTTC	CASSPTGSTYNEQFF
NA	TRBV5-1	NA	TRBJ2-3	TGCGCCAGCAGCTTGCTAAGTGGAGCTAGCACAGATACGCAGTATTTT	CASSLLSGASTDTQYF
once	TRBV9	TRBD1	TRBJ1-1	TGTGCCAGCAGCGGACAGGGGCTAGGGGACACTGAAGCTTTCTTT	CASSGQGLGDTEAFF
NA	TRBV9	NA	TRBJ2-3	TGTGCCAGCAGCGTGATGCTAGCTAGTAAGGACACAGATACGCAGTATTTT	CASSVMLASKDTDTQYF
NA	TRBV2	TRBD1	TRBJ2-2	TGTGCCAGCAGTGAAGCCGGGACAGGGGTTTCCGGGGAGCTGTTTTTT	CASSEAGTGVSGELFF
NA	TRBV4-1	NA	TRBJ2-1	TGCGCCAGCAGCCACCCGGCCAAGGGAGGCAGTTACAATGAGCAGTTCTTC	CASSHPAKGGSYNEQFF
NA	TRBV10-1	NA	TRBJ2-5	TGCGCCAGCAGTGACGGGTCAGGGGCCTGGGAGACCCAGTACTTC	CASSDGSGAWETQYF
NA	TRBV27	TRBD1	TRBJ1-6	TGTGCCAGCAAAATCACCGGGACAGTCTATAATTCACCCCTCCACTTT	CASKITGTVYNSPLHF
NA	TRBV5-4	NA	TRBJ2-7	TGTGCCGTCCGGGACAAGGCCTACGAGCAGTACTTC	CAVRDKAYEQYF
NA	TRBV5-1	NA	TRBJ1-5	TGCGCCAGCAGCTCTGATCAGCCCCAGCATTTT	CASSSDQPQHF
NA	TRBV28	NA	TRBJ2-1	TGTGCCAGCAGTGGGGGGAATCAAGCGGGCAATGAGCAGTTCTTC	CASSGGNQAGNEQFF
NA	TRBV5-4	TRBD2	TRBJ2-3	TGTGCCAGCAGCTTGGTTCCTAGCGGGGCCAGCACAGATACGCAGTATTTT	CASSLVPSGASTDTQYF
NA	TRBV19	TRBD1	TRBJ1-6	TGTGCCAGTAGTACCGGGACAGTCGATTCACCCCTCCACTTT	CASSTGTVDSPLHF
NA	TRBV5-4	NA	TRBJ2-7	TGTGCCAGCAGCTTGGCGCGGGAATACGAGCAGTACTTC	CASSLAREYEQYF
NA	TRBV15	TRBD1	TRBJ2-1	TGTGCCACCAGTAAGGGAGATTCGGACAGGGGCACGGTGGATGAGCAGTTCTTC	CATSKGDSDRGTVDEQFF
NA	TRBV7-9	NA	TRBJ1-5	TGTGCCAGCAGCTTAGTAACAGGGCATTATAGCAATCAGCCCCAGCATTTT	CASSLVTGHYSNQPQHF
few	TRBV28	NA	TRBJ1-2	TGTGCCAGCAGTTGGGCCAGCTTTAACTATGGCTACACCTTC	CASSWASFNYGYTF
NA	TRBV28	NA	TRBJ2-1	TGTGCCAGCTTGAGTCTAGGTAGCTCCTACAATGAGCAGTTCTTC	CASLSLGSSYNEQFF
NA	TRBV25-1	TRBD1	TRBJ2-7	TGTGCCAGCAGTGAATCAGGGGGCAATTTCAGTTCCCCATACGAGCAGTACTTC	CASSESGGNFSSPYEQYF
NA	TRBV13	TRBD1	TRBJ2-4	TGTGCCAGCAGCCGGGGACAGGGGGTTTCCAAAAACATTCAGTACTTC	CASSRGQGVSKNIQYF
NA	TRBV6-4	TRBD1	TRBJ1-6	TGTGCCAGCAACTTAGACAGGGAAAAATCCTATAATTCGCCCCTCCACTTT	CASNLDREKSYNSPLHF